This T cell receptor (beta chain) was sequenced in a study of shared clonotypes between healthy human individuals. Overall study context: A couple of women and a few men aged 18 to 49 served as donors.

V gave up 3 bases and J gave up 6 bases, with 10 bases separating them. Germline loops: CDR1 SGDLS, CDR2 YYNGEE. The CDR3 runs to 13 residues. This clone appeared a single time. Deep level was the assay's run setting. Authors' processing steps: As immunoSEQ supplied junction-only sequences (without quality scores), filtering differed. The assay was immunoSEQ multiplex PCR, and TCRdb's table has in-frame clones only and misses some. Clone size and the V and J calls come from that table; the DNA yielded D and trimming. Of 400,000 to 500,000 clones listed, 70% to 80% are singletons. Sequenced: PBMCs. This receptor was identified in a woman in her forties in good health. Some clones in this sample may be carry-over from other donors' samples. The V and J genes are TRBV9 and TRBJ2-4; D might be TRBD2 (6 bases). The CDR3 protein is CASSAGLSNIQYF. For the CDR3, the DNA is TGTGCCAGCAGCGCGGGACTCTCAAACATTCAGTACTTC. Full variable domain (rest looked up from reference TRBV9 and TRBJ2-4): DSGVTQTPKHLITATGQRVTLRCSPRSGDLSVYWYQQSLDQGLQFLIQYYNGEERAKGNILERFSAQQFPDLHSELNLSSLELGDSALYFCASSAGLSNIQYFGAGTRLSVL.